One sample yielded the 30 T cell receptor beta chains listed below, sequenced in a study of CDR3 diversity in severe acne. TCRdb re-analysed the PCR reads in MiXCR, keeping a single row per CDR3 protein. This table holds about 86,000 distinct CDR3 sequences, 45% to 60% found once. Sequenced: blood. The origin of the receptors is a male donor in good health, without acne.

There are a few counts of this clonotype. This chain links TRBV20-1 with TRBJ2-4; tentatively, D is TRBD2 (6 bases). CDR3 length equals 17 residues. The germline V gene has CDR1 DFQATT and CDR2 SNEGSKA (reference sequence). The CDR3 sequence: CSTRDRIRGLAKNIQYF. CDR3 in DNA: TGCAGCACCAGGGATCGAATCCGGGGGTTAGCCAAAAACATTCAGTACTTC.

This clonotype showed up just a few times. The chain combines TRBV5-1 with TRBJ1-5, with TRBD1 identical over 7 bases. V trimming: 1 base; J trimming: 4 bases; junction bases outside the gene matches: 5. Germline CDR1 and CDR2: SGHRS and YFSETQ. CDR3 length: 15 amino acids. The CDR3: CASSLIPGGNQPQHF. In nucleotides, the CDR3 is TGCGCCAGCAGCTTGATTCCAGGGGGGAATCAGCCCCAGCATTTT.

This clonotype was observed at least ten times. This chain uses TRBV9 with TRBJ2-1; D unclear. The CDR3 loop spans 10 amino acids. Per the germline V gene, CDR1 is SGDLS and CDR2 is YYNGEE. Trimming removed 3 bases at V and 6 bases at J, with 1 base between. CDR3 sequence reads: CASSGNEQFF. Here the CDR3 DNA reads TGTGCCAGCAGCGGCAATGAGCAGTTCTTC.

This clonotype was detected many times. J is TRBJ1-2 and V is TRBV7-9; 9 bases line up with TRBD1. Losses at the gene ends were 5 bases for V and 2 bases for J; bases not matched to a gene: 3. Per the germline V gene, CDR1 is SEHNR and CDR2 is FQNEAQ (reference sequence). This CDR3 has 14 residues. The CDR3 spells CASSLGTGNYGYTF. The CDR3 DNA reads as TGTGCCAGCAGCCTCGGGACAGGGAACTATGGCTACACCTTC. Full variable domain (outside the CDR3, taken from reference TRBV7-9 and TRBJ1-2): DTGVSQNPRHKITKRGQNVTFRCDPISEHNRLYWYRQTLGQGPEFLTYFQNEAQLEKSRLLSDRFSAERPKGSFSTLEIQRTEQGDSAMYLCASSLGTGNYGYTFGSGTRLTVV.

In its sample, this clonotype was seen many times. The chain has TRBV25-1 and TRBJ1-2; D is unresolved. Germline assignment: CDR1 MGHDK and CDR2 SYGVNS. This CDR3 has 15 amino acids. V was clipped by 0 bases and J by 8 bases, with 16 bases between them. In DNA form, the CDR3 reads TGTGCCAGCAGTGAATATGGACGCCGCCCGAGAGGCTACACCTTC. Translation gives CASSEYGRRPRGYTF.

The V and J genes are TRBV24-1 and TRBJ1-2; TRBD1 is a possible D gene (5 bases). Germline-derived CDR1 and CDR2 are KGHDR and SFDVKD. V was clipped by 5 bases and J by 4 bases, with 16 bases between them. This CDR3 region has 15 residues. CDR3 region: CATSGHGTGAYGYTF. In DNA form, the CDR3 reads TGTGCCACCAGTGGACACGGGACCGGGGCCTATGGCTACACCTTC.

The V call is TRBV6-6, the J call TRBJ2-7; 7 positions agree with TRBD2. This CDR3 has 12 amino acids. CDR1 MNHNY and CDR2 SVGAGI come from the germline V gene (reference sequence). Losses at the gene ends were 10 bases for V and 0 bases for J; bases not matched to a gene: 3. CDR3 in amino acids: CATGGTSYEQYF. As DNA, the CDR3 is TGTGCCACCGGGGGGACCTCCTACGAGCAGTACTTC.

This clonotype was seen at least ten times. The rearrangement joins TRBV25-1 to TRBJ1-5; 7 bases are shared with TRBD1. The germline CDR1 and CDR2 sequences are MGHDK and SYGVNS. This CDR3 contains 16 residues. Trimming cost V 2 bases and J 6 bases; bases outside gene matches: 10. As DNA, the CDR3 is TGTGCCAGCAGTGAAGATACAGGGGAGTGGGTTCAGCCCCAGCATTTT. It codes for CASSEDTGEWVQPQHF. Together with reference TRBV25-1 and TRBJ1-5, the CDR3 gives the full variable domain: EADIYQTPRYLVIGTGKKITLECSQTMGHDKMYWYQQDPGMELHLIHYSYGVNSTEKGDLSSESTVSRIRTEHFPLTLESARPSHTSQYLCASSEDTGEWVQPQHFGDGTRLSIL.

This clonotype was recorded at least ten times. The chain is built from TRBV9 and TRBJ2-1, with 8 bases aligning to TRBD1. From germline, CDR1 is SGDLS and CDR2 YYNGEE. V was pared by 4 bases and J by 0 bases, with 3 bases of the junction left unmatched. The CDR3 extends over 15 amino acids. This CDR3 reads CASSRQGNSYNEQFF. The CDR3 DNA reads TGTGCCAGCAGCAGACAGGGGAACTCCTACAATGAGCAGTTCTTC.

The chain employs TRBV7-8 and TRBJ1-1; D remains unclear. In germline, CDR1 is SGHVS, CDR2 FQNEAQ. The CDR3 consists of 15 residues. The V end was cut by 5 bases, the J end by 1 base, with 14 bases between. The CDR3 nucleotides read TGTGCCAGCAGCCGGATAGAGGACTGGAACACTGAAGCTTTCTTT. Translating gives CASSRIEDWNTEAFF.

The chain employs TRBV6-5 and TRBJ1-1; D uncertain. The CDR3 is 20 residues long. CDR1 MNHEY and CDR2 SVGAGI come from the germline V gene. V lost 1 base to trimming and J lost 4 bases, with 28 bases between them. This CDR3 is CASSYYTERGHPFDFTEAFF. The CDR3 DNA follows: TGTGCCAGCAGTTACTACACGGAGAGAGGGCACCCCTTTGATTTCACTGAAGCTTTCTTT.

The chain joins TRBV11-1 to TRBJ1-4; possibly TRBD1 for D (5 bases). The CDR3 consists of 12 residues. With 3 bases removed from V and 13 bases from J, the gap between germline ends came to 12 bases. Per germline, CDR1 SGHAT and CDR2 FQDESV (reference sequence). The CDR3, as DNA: TGTGCCAGCAGCTTGGGGGGGGGAGGACTGTTTTTT. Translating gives CASSLGGGGLFF.

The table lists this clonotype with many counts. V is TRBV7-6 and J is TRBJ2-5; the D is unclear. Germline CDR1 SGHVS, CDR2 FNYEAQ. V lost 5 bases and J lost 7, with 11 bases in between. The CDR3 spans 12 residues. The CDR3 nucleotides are TGTGCCAGCAGCCCCACGCTCGGGACCCAGTACTTC. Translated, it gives CASSPTLGTQYF.

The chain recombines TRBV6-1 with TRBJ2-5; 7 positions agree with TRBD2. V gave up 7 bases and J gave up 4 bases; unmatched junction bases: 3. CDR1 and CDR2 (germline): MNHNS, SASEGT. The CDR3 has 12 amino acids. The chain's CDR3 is CASKSSGETQYF. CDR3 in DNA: TGTGCCAGCAAATCTAGCGGAGAGACCCAGTACTTC.

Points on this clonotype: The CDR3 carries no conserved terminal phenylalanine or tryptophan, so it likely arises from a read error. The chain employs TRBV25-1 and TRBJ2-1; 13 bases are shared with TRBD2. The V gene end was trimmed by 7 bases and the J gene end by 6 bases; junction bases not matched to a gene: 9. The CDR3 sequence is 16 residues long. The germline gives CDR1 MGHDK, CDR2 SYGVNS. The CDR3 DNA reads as TGTGCCAGCAATGACTCCGGGACTAGCGGGGCCAATGAGCAGTTCTCC. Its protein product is CASNDSGTSGANEQFS.

The CDR3 DNA reads as TGTGCCAGTAGTAACGTGATTTGGGGCACTGAAGCTTTCTTT. It yields the protein CASSNVIWGTEAFF. The gene calls are TRBV19 and TRBJ1-1; unclear D gene. Germline V gives CDR1 LNHDA, CDR2 SQIVND (reference sequence). The CDR3 has 14 residues. The V and J ends lost 4 bases and 4 bases respectively, with 13 bases between them.

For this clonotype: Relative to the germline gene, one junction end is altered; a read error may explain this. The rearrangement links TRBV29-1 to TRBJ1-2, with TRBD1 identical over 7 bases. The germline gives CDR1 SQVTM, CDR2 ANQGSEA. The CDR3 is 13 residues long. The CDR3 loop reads CGVAWTGVYGYTF. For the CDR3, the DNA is TGCGGCGTGGCATGGACAGGAGTCTATGGCTACACCTTC. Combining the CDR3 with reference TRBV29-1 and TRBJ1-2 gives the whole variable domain SAVISQKPSRDICQRGTSLTIQCQVDSQVTMMFWYRQQPGQSLTLIATANQGSEATYESGFVIDKFPISRPNLTFSTLTVSNMSPEDSSIYLCGVAWTGVYGYTFGSGTRLTVV.

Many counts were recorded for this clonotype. CDR3 region: CATSREDGRVAGGPSNEQFF. CDR3 in DNA: TGTGCCACCAGCAGAGAGGATGGTCGGGTAGCGGGAGGGCCAAGCAATGAGCAGTTCTTC. The chain is built from TRBV15 and TRBJ2-1; 11 nucleotides agree with TRBD2. V dropped 0 bases and J dropped 6; count of bases not matched to a gene: 16. Germline CDR1 and CDR2: LNHNV and YYDKDF (reference sequence). The CDR3 extends over 20 amino acids.

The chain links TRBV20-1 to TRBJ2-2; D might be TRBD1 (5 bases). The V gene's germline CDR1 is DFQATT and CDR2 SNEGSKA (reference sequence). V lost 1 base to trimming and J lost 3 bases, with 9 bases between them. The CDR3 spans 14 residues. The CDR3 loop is CSARVRVDTGELFF. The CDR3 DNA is TGCAGTGCTAGAGTCAGGGTGGACACCGGGGAGCTGTTTTTT.

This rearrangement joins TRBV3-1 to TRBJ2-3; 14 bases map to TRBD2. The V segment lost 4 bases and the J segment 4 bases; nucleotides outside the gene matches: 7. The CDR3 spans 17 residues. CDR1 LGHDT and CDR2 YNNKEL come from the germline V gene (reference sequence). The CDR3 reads CASSPGGLAGGPDTQYF. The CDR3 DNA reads TGTGCCAGCAGCCCGGGCGGACTAGCGGGGGGCCCAGATACGCAGTATTTT.

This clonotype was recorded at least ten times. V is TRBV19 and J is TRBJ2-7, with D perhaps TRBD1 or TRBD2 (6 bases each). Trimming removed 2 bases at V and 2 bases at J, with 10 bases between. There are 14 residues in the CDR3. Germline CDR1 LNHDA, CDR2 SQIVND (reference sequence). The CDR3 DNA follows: TGTGCCAGTAGTATAAAGGGGGGACCCTACGAGCAGTACTTC. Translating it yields CASSIKGGPYEQYF.

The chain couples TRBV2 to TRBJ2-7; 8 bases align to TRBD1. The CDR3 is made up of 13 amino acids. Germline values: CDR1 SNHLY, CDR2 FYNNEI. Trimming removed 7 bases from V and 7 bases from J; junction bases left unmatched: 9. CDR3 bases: TGTGCCAGCAAGATCGGACAGGGACGAGAGCAGTACTTC. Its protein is CASKIGQGREQYF.

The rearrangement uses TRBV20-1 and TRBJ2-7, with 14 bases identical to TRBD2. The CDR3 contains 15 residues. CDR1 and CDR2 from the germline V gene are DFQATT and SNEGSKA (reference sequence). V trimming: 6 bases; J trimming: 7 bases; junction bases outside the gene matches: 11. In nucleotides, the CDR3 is TGCAGTGCGACCGGGACTAGCGGGAGTCCCTGGGAGCAGTACTTC. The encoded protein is CSATGTSGSPWEQYF.

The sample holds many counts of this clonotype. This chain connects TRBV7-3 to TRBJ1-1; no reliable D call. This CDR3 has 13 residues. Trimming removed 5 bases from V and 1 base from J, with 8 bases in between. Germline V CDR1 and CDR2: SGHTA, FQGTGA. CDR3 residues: CASSADGNTEAFF. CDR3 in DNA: TGTGCCAGCAGCGCGGACGGGAACACTGAAGCTTTCTTT.

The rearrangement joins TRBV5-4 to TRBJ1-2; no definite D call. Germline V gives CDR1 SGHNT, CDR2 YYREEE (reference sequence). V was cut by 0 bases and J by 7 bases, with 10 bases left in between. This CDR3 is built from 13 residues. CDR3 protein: CASSLVGSGGYTF. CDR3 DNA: TGTGCCAGCAGCTTGGTCGGGTCTGGTGGCTACACCTTC.

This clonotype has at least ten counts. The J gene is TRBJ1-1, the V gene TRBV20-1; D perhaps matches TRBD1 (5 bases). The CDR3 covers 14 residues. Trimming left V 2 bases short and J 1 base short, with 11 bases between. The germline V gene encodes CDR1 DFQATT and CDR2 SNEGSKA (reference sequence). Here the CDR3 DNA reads TGCAGTGCTAGACCGGGACCGAAGAACACTGAAGCTTTCTTT. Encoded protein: CSARPGPKNTEAFF.

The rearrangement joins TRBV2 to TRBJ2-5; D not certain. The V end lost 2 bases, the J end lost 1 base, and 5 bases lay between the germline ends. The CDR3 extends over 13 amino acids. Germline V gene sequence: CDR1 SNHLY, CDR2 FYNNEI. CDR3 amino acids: CASSEPPQETQYF. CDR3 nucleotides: TGTGCCAGCAGTGAACCCCCCCAAGAGACCCAGTACTTC.

This chain's CDR3 is CASSPASGKLFF. The DNA for the CDR3 is TGTGCCAGCAGTCCAGCGTCCGGGAAACTGTTTTTT. The J gene is TRBJ1-4, the V gene TRBV12-5; D is unresolved. Germline V lookup: CDR1 LGHNT, CDR2 FRNRAP. The CDR3 sequence is 12 residues long.

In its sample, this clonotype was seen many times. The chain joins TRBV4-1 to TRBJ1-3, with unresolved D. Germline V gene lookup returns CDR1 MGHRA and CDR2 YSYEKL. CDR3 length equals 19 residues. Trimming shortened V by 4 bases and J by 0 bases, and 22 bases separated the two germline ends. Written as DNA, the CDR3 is TGCGCCAGCAGCCCTAGCCTCCCCCCAGCCACCTACTCTGGAAACACCATATATTTT. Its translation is CASSPSLPPATYSGNTIYF.

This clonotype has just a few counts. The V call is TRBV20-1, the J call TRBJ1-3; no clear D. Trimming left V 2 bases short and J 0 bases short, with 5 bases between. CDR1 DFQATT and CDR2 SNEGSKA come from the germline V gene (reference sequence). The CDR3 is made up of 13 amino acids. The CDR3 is CSARLNSGNTIYF. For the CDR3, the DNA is TGCAGTGCTAGACTTAACTCTGGAAACACCATATATTTT.